This T cell receptor (beta chain) is drawn from a study of blood T cell repertoires in COVID-19. CDR3 length: 14 amino acids. Looked up from germline, CDR1 is SGDLS and CDR2 is YYNGEE. The germline V and J ends were trimmed by 1 base and 2 bases, with 10 bases remaining between them. Sequencing used immunoSEQ multiplex PCR; TCRdb keeps in-frame clones, though not all of them. This table has about 120,000 clones, approximately 90% appearing once. V is TRBV9 and J is TRBJ2-7; a possible D gene is TRBD1 (6 bases). The clonotype comes from a human donor with active COVID-19. The donor label of this sample is uncertain. The sample taken for sequencing was peripheral blood. The CDR3 coding sequence is TGTGCCAGCAGCGTAACGGACAGAGCCTACGAGCAGTACTTC. Its protein is CASSVTDRAYEQYF.